The clone carrying this T cell receptor (beta chain) was observed a handful of times. Its antigen remains unidentified. The record originates from a study of beta chain features in type 1 diabetes. Findings of the study overall: There was a moderate but significant shortening of TCRB CDR3s in all four CD4+ subsets of Type 1 diabetes patients.

The study reverse transcribed the entire isolated RNA, so it sequenced expressed TCRB transcripts. Roughly 3.6 million reads on average were seen across naive, central memory and regulatory T cell samples. Method: immunoSEQ multiplex PCR; TCRdb's copy keeps in-frame clones and lacks some. Among hundreds of thousands of clones listed, about an eighth were seen once. The sequence came from a woman between 18 and 29 years old in good health. What was sequenced was naive CD4+ T cells from blood.

In nucleotides, the CDR3 is TGTGCCAGCAGCAACAGGGTCACCCGCCCAGATACGCAGTATTTT. Amino acids: CASSNRVTRPDTQYF. The V and J genes are TRBV5-4 and TRBJ2-3; D may be TRBD1 (6 bases). The CDR3 consists of 15 residues. Germline-derived CDR1 and CDR2 are SGHNT and YYREEE (reference sequence). Trimming removed 4 bases from V and 4 bases from J, with 16 bases in between.